This T cell receptor (beta chain) is drawn from a study of blood T cell repertoires in COVID-19. At the level of the study: T cells, B-cell-depleted T cells, or PBMCs provided the cDNA or gDNA that served as material.

This clone was observed once. In the authors' workflow: It was from reference gene primer amplification that nucleated cell counts were estimated. TCRdb keeps only in-frame clones here, not all; method: immunoSEQ multiplex PCR. D and trimming come from the DNA, and the V and J calls and clone size come from that table. The table has 100,000 or so clones, about 90% seen once. J gave up 3 bases and V 6 bases, and 25 bases lay outside the gene matches. CDR1 and CDR2 (germline): MDHEN, SYDVKM. CDR3 size: 21 residues. This TCR was sampled from a woman aged 30 to 39 with acute or convalescent COVID-19. Sequenced material: peripheral blood. The J gene is TRBJ1-5, the V gene TRBV28, with 8 bases that match TRBD1. The CDR3 protein is CASRERNAQTGEFLDNQPQHF. In DNA, the CDR3 is TGTGCCAGCAGAGAGAGAAATGCCCAGACAGGGGAGTTTTTGGACAATCAGCCCCAGCATTTT.